Presented here are 25 T cell receptor beta chains from one specimen sequenced in a study of blood T cell repertoires in COVID-19. Profiled with immunoSEQ multiplex PCR; TCRdb holds only in-frame clones, not every one. The sample consists of roughly 130,000 clones, roughly 83% of them appearing once. Sequences were obtained from peripheral blood. The receptors here all came from a woman in her forties or fifties with acute or convalescent COVID-19.

V gene TRBV3-1 (or the pseudogene TRBV3-2) combines with J gene TRBJ2-3; 7 bases fit TRBD2. CDR1 and CDR2 (germline): LGHDT, YNNKEL (reference sequence). With 1 base clipped from V and 0 bases from J, the junction kept 10 bases outside the gene matches. The CDR3 runs 18 residues. CDR3 amino acids: CASSQGPRTSASTDTQYF. As DNA, the CDR3 is TGTGCCAGCAGCCAAGGGCCCAGGACTAGTGCTAGCACAGATACGCAGTATTTT.

The rearrangement joins TRBV5-1 to TRBJ1-5; TRBD1 might be the D (6 bases). The V end was cut by 4 bases, the J end by 6 bases, with 26 bases between. The CDR3 has 18 amino acids. Germline CDR1 SGHRS, CDR2 YFSETQ. Here the CDR3 DNA reads TGCGCCAGCAGCCCTGGGGTCCAGGGGTTGGGGTCCGGTCAGCCCCAGCATTTT. This translates into CASSPGVQGLGSGQPQHF. The full variable domain, completed using reference TRBV5-1 and TRBJ1-5, is KAGVTQTPRYLIKTRGQQVTLSCSPISGHRSVSWYQQTPGQGLQFLFEYFSETQRNKGNFPGRFSGRQFSNSRSEMNVSTLELGDSALYLCASSPGVQGLGSGQPQHFGDGTRLSIL.

The rearrangement uses TRBV6-6 and TRBJ1-1, with D possibly matching TRBD1 (5 bases). V lost 5 bases to trimming and J lost 7 bases, with 14 bases between them. In germline, CDR1 is MNHNY, CDR2 SVGAGI (reference sequence). CDR3 size: 13 residues. The CDR3 is CASSTDVDIEAFF. The CDR3 DNA follows: TGTGCCAGCAGTACGGACGTGGACATTGAAGCTTTCTTT.

The count of this clone is one. The chain is built from TRBV6-6 and TRBJ1-4; 7 bases are shared with TRBD1. CDR1 is MNHNY, CDR2 SVGAGI, per germline (reference sequence). This CDR3 region has 14 residues. Trimming at V came to 6 bases and at J to 5 bases, leaving 6 bases not matched to a gene. The DNA for the CDR3 is TGTGCCAGCAGAAGGGGGCTGCAAAATGAAAAACTGTTTTTT. This sequence encodes CASRRGLQNEKLFF.

The chain joins TRBV4-1 to TRBJ2-7; 7 bases are a match to TRBD2. The V segment lost 2 bases and the J segment 4 bases; nucleotides outside the gene matches: 8. CDR1 MGHRA and CDR2 YSYEKL come from the germline V gene. The CDR3 loop spans 15 amino acids. CDR3 loop: CASSQPPAGNYEQYF. The DNA for the CDR3 is TGCGCCAGCAGCCAACCCCCAGCGGGGAATTACGAGCAGTACTTC.

This CDR3 reads CASSFAGEKLFF. In DNA form, the CDR3 reads TGTGCCAGCAGTTTCGCCGGGGAAAAACTGTTTTTT. V and J are TRBV12-3 or TRBV12-4 and TRBJ1-4; no firm D call. The CDR3 loop spans 12 amino acids. V was clipped by 3 bases and J by 8 bases, with 7 bases between them.

This chain links TRBV3-1 (or the pseudogene TRBV3-2) with TRBJ1-1; D not certain. The germline CDR1 and CDR2 sequences are LGHDT and YNNKEL (reference sequence). The CDR3 runs to 11 residues. V dropped 2 bases and J dropped 4 bases, with 2 bases sitting between them. CDR3 DNA sequence: TGTGCCAGCAGCCAACTCACTGAAGCTTTCTTT. Its protein is CASSQLTEAFF.

The gene calls are TRBV4-2 and TRBJ1-4; D perhaps matches TRBD1 (6 bases). With 0 bases removed from V and 8 bases from J, the gap between germline ends came to 16 bases. Germline-derived CDR1 and CDR2 are LGHNA and YNFKEQ. CDR3 length: 16 amino acids. The CDR3 spells CASSQDVAGVAEKLFF. Here the CDR3 DNA reads TGTGCCAGCAGCCAAGATGTTGCAGGGGTGGCAGAAAAACTGTTTTTT.

This clone was seen a few times. The chain employs TRBV7-2 and TRBJ2-7; D gene uncertain. Per the germline V gene, CDR1 is SGHTA and CDR2 is FQGNSA. This CDR3 spans 13 amino acids. V lost 2 bases, J lost 4 bases, and 9 bases lay in between. The CDR3 is CASSLFRVYEQYF. In DNA, the CDR3 is TGTGCCAGCAGCTTATTTCGGGTTTACGAGCAGTACTTC. Supplemented by reference TRBV7-2 and TRBJ2-7, the full variable domain reads GAGVSQSPSNKVTEKGKDVELRCDPISGHTALYWYRQSLGQGLEFLIYFQGNSAPDKSGLPSDRFSAERTGGSVSTLTIQRTQQEDSAVYLCASSLFRVYEQYFGPGTRLTVT.

The chain couples TRBV10-3 to TRBJ2-7, with 7 bases identical to TRBD1. CDR1 and CDR2 (germline): ENHRY, SYGVKD. After removal of 6 bases from V and 2 bases from J, the junction contained 7 bases not matched to a gene. This CDR3 is built from 14 residues. As DNA, the CDR3 is TGTGCCATCAGAGGGGGCGAATGGACCTACGAGCAGTACTTC. The encoded protein is CAIRGGEWTYEQYF.

CDR3 loop: CAISPGTSGGPPFNEQFF. The CDR3 DNA reads as TGTGCCATCAGTCCCGGGACTAGCGGGGGGCCTCCCTTCAATGAGCAGTTCTTC. The chain links TRBV10-3 to TRBJ2-1, with 15 bases fitting TRBD2. Trimming took 5 bases from V and 6 from J; bases not matched to a gene: 11. Looked up from germline, CDR1 is ENHRY and CDR2 is SYGVKD. This CDR3 spans 18 amino acids.

The chain links TRBV30 to TRBJ2-7; D is uncertain. There are 12 residues in the CDR3. Germline assignment: CDR1 GTSNPN and CDR2 SVGIG (reference sequence). V was clipped by 1 base and J by 1 base, with 5 bases between them. CDR3 protein: CAWSGQSYEQYF. CDR3 DNA sequence: TGTGCCTGGAGTGGGCAGTCCTACGAGCAGTACTTC.

The rearrangement uses TRBV4-1 and TRBJ2-3, with 8 bases lining up with TRBD1. The CDR3 is 18 residues long. V was pared by 6 bases and J by 0 bases, with 14 bases of the junction left unmatched. CDR1 MGHRA and CDR2 YSYEKL come from the germline V gene. CDR3 residues: CASSLLGPQGASTDTQYF. The CDR3 DNA reads TGCGCCAGCAGTCTTCTCGGTCCCCAGGGGGCTAGCACAGATACGCAGTATTTT.

The rearrangement uses TRBV5-4 and TRBJ1-1, with D unresolved. CDR3 size: 15 residues. Germline CDR1 and CDR2: SGHNT and YYREEE (reference sequence). The V end was cut by 4 bases, the J end by 3 bases, with 16 bases between. CDR3: CASSPPGSWDTEAFF. In DNA, the CDR3 is TGTGCCAGCAGCCCGCCGGGAAGTTGGGACACTGAAGCTTTCTTT.

This rearrangement joins TRBV5-1 to TRBJ1-2; 10 nucleotides align to TRBD1. V lost 3 bases to trimming and J lost 0 bases; unmatched junction nucleotides: 11. Germline CDR1 SGHRS, CDR2 YFSETQ. The CDR3 loop spans 18 amino acids. The CDR3 nucleotides are TGCGCCAGCAGCTCCCCCACCGGGACAGGGGAAACTAACTATGGCTACACCTTC. This codes for CASSSPTGTGETNYGYTF.

A single count supports this clone. The J gene is TRBJ1-2, the V gene TRBV5-4; D may be TRBD1 (5 bases). V dropped 5 bases and J dropped 4 bases, with 15 bases sitting between them. The CDR3 runs 14 residues. In germline, CDR1 is SGHNT, CDR2 YYREEE (reference sequence). CDR3 DNA: TGTGCCAGCAGTCCGGACATCGACGCCTATGGCTACACCTTC. This sequence encodes CASSPDIDAYGYTF. Drawing the rest from reference TRBV5-4 and TRBJ1-2, the complete variable domain is ETGVTQSPTHLIKTRGQQVTLRCSSQSGHNTVSWYQQALGQGPQFIFQYYREEENGRGNFPPRFSGLQFPNYSSELNVNALELDDSALYLCASSPDIDAYGYTFGSGTRLTVV.

The rearrangement joins TRBV28 to TRBJ1-1; 7 bases line up with TRBD1. Germline V gives CDR1 MDHEN, CDR2 SYDVKM. Losses at the gene ends were 3 bases for V and 1 base for J; bases not matched to a gene: 14. The CDR3 runs 18 residues. The DNA of the CDR3 is TGTGCCAGCAGTTTTACAAGGGGACAGACAAAAAAGAACACTGAAGCTTTCTTT. Its protein product is CASSFTRGQTKKNTEAFF.

The V gene is TRBV24-1, the J gene TRBJ2-1; D might be TRBD1 (6 bases). The CDR3 has 16 amino acids. The germline V gene has CDR1 KGHDR and CDR2 SFDVKD. V lost 3 bases and J 1 base, leaving 12 bases between the germline ends. CDR3: CATSDPQGGSYNEQFF. DNA of the CDR3: TGTGCCACCAGTGATCCACAGGGCGGGTCCTACAATGAGCAGTTCTTC.

The chain combines TRBV12-5 with TRBJ1-2, with 10 bases lining up with TRBD1. The CDR3 loop spans 15 amino acids. V lost 1 base and J lost 6; bases outside the gene matches: 5. In germline, CDR1 is LGHNT, CDR2 FRNRAP. CDR3 nucleotides: TGTGCTAGTGGTTTGGCTAGACAGGGGGCGAATGGCTACACCTTC. Encoded protein: CASGLARQGANGYTF.

The chain links TRBV3-1 (or the pseudogene TRBV3-2) to TRBJ1-2; D gene unclear. CDR1 and CDR2 from the germline V gene are LGHDT and YNNKEL (reference sequence). The germline V and J ends were trimmed by 0 bases and 4 bases, with 6 bases remaining between them. The CDR3 contains 13 residues. CDR3 bases: TGTGCCAGCAGCCAAGACTCTCTCTATGGCTACACCTTC. Its protein is CASSQDSLYGYTF.

This chain uses TRBV5-8 with TRBJ2-5; 8 nucleotides match TRBD2. V lost 0 bases to trimming and J lost 5 bases; unmatched junction nucleotides: 6. Germline V gene data show CDR1 as SGHTS and CDR2 as YDEGEE. This CDR3 comprises 15 residues. The CDR3 region has the DNA TGTGCCAGCAGCTTGGCCGGGGGGGCCAGGGAGACCCAGTACTTC. Its protein product is CASSLAGGARETQYF.

The rearrangement joins TRBV7-2 to TRBJ1-5; 7 positions agree with TRBD1. The CDR3 contains 15 residues. Germline V gene data show CDR1 as SGHTA and CDR2 as FQGNSA. The V gene end was trimmed by 1 base and the J gene end by 4 bases; junction bases not matched to a gene: 4. Written as DNA, the CDR3 is TGTGCCAGCAGCTTAGTGTCGGGACAGAATCAGCCCCAGCATTTT. It yields the protein CASSLVSGQNQPQHF.

The chain combines TRBV11-2 with TRBJ2-7; D call uncertain. Germline-derived CDR1 and CDR2 are SGHAT and FQNNGV. This CDR3 is built from 12 residues. Trimming left V 5 bases short and J 0 bases short, with 5 bases between. The CDR3 loop reads CASSRSSYEQYF. The CDR3 DNA reads as TGTGCCAGCAGCCGTAGCTCCTACGAGCAGTACTTC.

The count of this clone is one. This chain joins TRBV5-1 and TRBJ2-1, with 9 nucleotides matching TRBD2. V shed 1 base, J shed 2 bases, and the junction held 19 bases outside the gene matches. CDR3 size: 21 residues. The germline CDR1 and CDR2 sequences are SGHRS and YFSETQ. The CDR3 DNA reads TGCGCCAGCAGCTTGCTATCCCGTTCTGGCGGGGGGGGTCCGACCTACAATGAGCAGTTCTTC. This codes for CASSLLSRSGGGGPTYNEQFF.

This chain joins TRBV10-1 and TRBJ1-2; D gene ambiguous. Between the trimmed V and J ends, which lost 6 bases and 6 bases, there was a span of 14 bases. Germline V CDR1 and CDR2: WNHNN, SYGVQD (reference sequence). This CDR3 has 13 amino acids. The CDR3 nucleotides are TGCGCCAGCAGCTCGGCCGGGAGGCATGGCTACACCTTC. Translation: CASSSAGRHGYTF.